One and the same sample provided the 18 T cell receptor beta chains below, sequenced in a study of blood T cell repertoires in COVID-19. Profiled with immunoSEQ multiplex PCR; TCRdb holds only in-frame clones, not every one. The data hold a few hundred thousand clones, with about 83% observed a single time. What was sequenced was peripheral blood. The receptors originated from a young man who had recovered from COVID-19.

This chain connects TRBV6-5 to TRBJ2-3; 7 bases are a match to TRBD2. CDR3 size: 13 residues. J was trimmed by 1 base and V by 10 bases; bases with no gene match: 5. The germline V gene encodes CDR1 MNHEY and CDR2 SVGAGI. The CDR3 DNA follows: TGTGCCATTTCGAGCGGGGGCACAGATACGCAGTATTTT. Translating gives CAISSGGTDTQYF.

The V and J genes are TRBV11-1 and TRBJ1-5, with 9 positions matching TRBD1. CDR3 length: 14 amino acids. With V trimmed by 4 bases and J by 6 bases, 4 bases remained unmatched. Per germline, CDR1 SGHAT and CDR2 FQDESV (reference sequence). CDR3 amino acids: CASSSDRGGQPQHF. Written as DNA, the CDR3 is TGTGCCAGCAGCTCGGACAGGGGCGGTCAGCCCCAGCATTTT.

J is TRBJ2-1 and V is TRBV5-1, with TRBD1 matching over 8 bases. V lost 4 bases and J lost 3; bases outside the gene matches: 9. CDR1 is SGHRS, CDR2 YFSETQ, per germline. The CDR3 has 16 amino acids. CDR3 region: CASSPVQGTGYNEQFF. CDR3 DNA sequence: TGCGCCAGCAGCCCGGTCCAGGGGACAGGCTACAATGAGCAGTTCTTC.

The chain carries TRBV5-6 and TRBJ2-4, with 8 bases identical to TRBD1. In germline, CDR1 is SGHDT, CDR2 YYEEEE. Trimming cost V 5 bases and J 2 bases; bases outside gene matches: 9. This CDR3 is built from 16 residues. CDR3 amino acids: CASSRTGLASKNIQYF. In nucleotides, the CDR3 is TGTGCCAGCAGTAGGACAGGGTTAGCATCCAAAAACATTCAGTACTTC. Using reference TRBV5-6 and TRBJ2-4 for the parts outside the CDR3, the full variable domain is DAGVTQSPTHLIKTRGQQVTLRCSPKSGHDTVSWYQQALGQGPQFIFQYYEEEERQRGNFPDRFSGHQFPNYSSELNVNALLLGDSALYLCASSRTGLASKNIQYFGAGTRLSVL.

The chain joins TRBV4-1 to TRBJ1-6; D unclear. Trimming took 0 bases from V and 10 from J, leaving 7 bases between them. The CDR3 covers 13 residues. Looked up from germline, CDR1 is MGHRA and CDR2 is YSYEKL. CDR3 residues: CASSQEGRSPLHF. The CDR3, as DNA: TGCGCCAGCAGCCAAGAGGGGAGGTCACCCCTCCACTTT.

J is TRBJ2-4 and V is TRBV18, with TRBD1 matching 8 bases. Trimming took 3 bases from V and 5 from J; bases not matched to a gene: 6. The CDR3 sequence is 15 residues long. CDR1 and CDR2 (germline): KGHSH, LQKENI. CDR3 in amino acids: CASSPAGGSQNIQYF. The CDR3, as DNA: TGTGCCAGCTCACCGGCAGGGGGCTCCCAAAACATTCAGTACTTC.

The gene calls are TRBV5-1 and TRBJ2-3; D uncertain. Germline V gives CDR1 SGHRS, CDR2 YFSETQ. V lost 0 bases and J lost 1, with 6 bases in between. The CDR3 is 14 amino acids. Written as DNA, the CDR3 is TGCGCCAGCAGCTTGGGTCGGGGCACAGATACGCAGTATTTT. This codes for CASSLGRGTDTQYF.

This chain's CDR3 is CASSQDYSGLGNTIYF. CDR3 nucleotides: TGTGCCAGCAGCCAAGATTATTCGGGGTTAGGAAACACCATATATTTT. The V gene is TRBV3-1 (or the pseudogene TRBV3-2), the J gene TRBJ1-3; the D is unclear. Looked up from germline, CDR1 is LGHDT and CDR2 is YNNKEL (reference sequence). The CDR3 runs 16 residues. The V end was cut by 0 bases, the J end by 4 bases, with 13 bases between.

This clone showed up just once. The J gene is TRBJ1-2, the V gene TRBV10-3; maybe TRBD1 (5 bases). With 7 bases removed from V and 8 bases from J, the gap between germline ends came to 17 bases. This CDR3 is built from 13 residues. CDR1 ENHRY and CDR2 SYGVKD come from the germline V gene. The CDR3 region is CAITSGQGGGYTF. The CDR3 DNA reads TGTGCCATCACCTCAGGGCAGGGTGGGGGCTACACCTTC.

This clone was detected only once. V gene TRBV5-4 combines with J gene TRBJ2-7; no reliable D call. Trimming left V 0 bases short and J 3 bases short, with 7 bases between. Germline V gene sequence: CDR1 SGHNT, CDR2 YYREEE (reference sequence). This CDR3 spans 13 amino acids. CDR3 residues: CASSLDRYYEQYF. DNA for the CDR3: TGTGCCAGCAGCTTGGACAGATACTACGAGCAGTACTTC.

The rearrangement joins TRBV6-5 to TRBJ2-1; 7 bases are a match to TRBD1. Germline V gives CDR1 MNHEY, CDR2 SVGAGI. J was trimmed by 2 bases and V by 6 bases; bases with no gene match: 7. This CDR3 region has 15 residues. The CDR3: CASRNRDRAYNEQFF. For the CDR3, the DNA is TGTGCCAGCAGGAACCGGGACAGAGCCTACAATGAGCAGTTCTTC.

The V and J genes are TRBV6-4 and TRBJ1-3, with 8 bases identical to TRBD1. CDR3 length: 18 residues. V lost 0 bases to trimming and J lost 1 base; unmatched junction nucleotides: 8. Germline CDR1 MRHNA, CDR2 SNTAGT. DNA for the CDR3: TGTGCCAGCAGTGACTCGGATTACGGACAGGGTTCTGGAAACACCATATATTTT. This codes for CASSDSDYGQGSGNTIYF.

V is TRBV24-1 and J is TRBJ2-2; TRBD2 might be the D (5 bases). Trimming cost V 6 bases and J 7 bases, with 8 bases left between them. This CDR3 region has 12 residues. The germline CDR1 and CDR2 sequences are KGHDR and SFDVKD. CDR3 sequence: CATSQAGGELFF. CDR3 nucleotides: TGTGCCACCAGTCAGGCGGGCGGGGAGCTGTTTTTT.

The gene calls are TRBV6-6 and TRBJ1-3, with TRBD1 as a possible D gene (5 bases). Trimming shortened V by 1 base and J by 0 bases, and 7 bases separated the two germline ends. Looked up from germline, CDR1 is MNHNY and CDR2 is SVGAGI (reference sequence). The CDR3 is 15 amino acids. The CDR3 DNA is TGTGCCAGCAGTTACTTGGGGGGCTCTGGAAACACCATATATTTT. Translated, it gives CASSYLGGSGNTIYF.

The genes are TRBV11-2 and TRBJ2-7; 9 nucleotides agree with TRBD1. V shed 5 bases, J shed 5 bases, and the junction held 4 bases outside the gene matches. Germline V gene sequence: CDR1 SGHAT, CDR2 FQNNGV. The CDR3 is 13 amino acids. The DNA of the CDR3 is TGTGCCAGCAGCCGGGACAGGGCCCACGAGCAGTACTTC. It codes for CASSRDRAHEQYF.

V usage is TRBV10-1 and J usage is TRBJ2-5; 11 bases agree with TRBD2. Germline V gene sequence: CDR1 WNHNN, CDR2 SYGVQD (reference sequence). The CDR3 has 18 residues. V dropped 5 bases and J dropped 4; count of bases not matched to a gene: 15. CDR3 protein: CASSFRYRLAGGVETQYF. The CDR3 DNA follows: TGCGCCAGCAGTTTTCGCTATCGTCTAGCGGGGGGTGTAGAGACCCAGTACTTC.

The DNA of the CDR3 is TGTGCCAGCAGTCCCCACGCTCCGGGGGGGCCACACACCGGGGAGCTGTTTTTT. Protein product: CASSPHAPGGPHTGELFF. V and J are TRBV6-9 and TRBJ2-2; 8 nucleotides align to TRBD2. This CDR3 is 18 amino acids long. Germline CDR1 MNHGY, CDR2 SVAAGI. With V trimmed by 5 bases and J by 3 bases, 14 bases remained unmatched.

Only a few counts were recorded for this clone. The chain links TRBV5-1 to TRBJ2-7, with D possibly TRBD2 on 7 matching bases. There are 14 residues in the CDR3. CDR1 SGHRS and CDR2 YFSETQ come from the germline V gene. V dropped 7 bases and J dropped 1 base, with 15 bases sitting between them. The DNA for the CDR3 is TGCGCCAGCGCCCGGGGGCGGGGGTCCTACGAGCAGTACTTC. Its translation: CASARGRGSYEQYF. The full variable domain, its missing parts supplied by reference TRBV5-1 and TRBJ2-7, is KAGVTQTPRYLIKTRGQQVTLSCSPISGHRSVSWYQQTPGQGLQFLFEYFSETQRNKGNFPGRFSGRQFSNSRSEMNVSTLELGDSALYLCASARGRGSYEQYFGPGTRLTVT.